This entry lists 22 T cell receptor beta chains sequenced from one sample in a study of vaccination effects on CD4 cells after COVID-19. Data came from immunoSEQ multiplex PCR; TCRdb stores just in-frame clones and leaves some out. The sample comprises roughly 30,000 clones, approximately 71% of which are singletons, and roughly 9% rests with the top ten. Sequencing in the ViraFEST assay came after antigen-specific CD4+ T cells had been expanded with viral peptide pools, which were used to stimulate PBMC. Once cultured for 10 days, the cells underwent separation to obtain CD4+ T cells. Participants were given two doses of BNT162b2 or mRNA-1273 vaccine. Their cognate antigens are unknown. This material consisted of CD4+ T cells from PBMCs cultured with HCoV-NL63 spike peptides, taken after COVID-19 vaccination. The receptors here all came from a human donor who received a COVID-19 vaccine.

This clone turned up a few times. The chain has TRBV6-5 and TRBJ2-7, with D unclear. The CDR3 is 14 residues long. Trimming shortened V by 0 bases and J by 2 bases, and 8 bases separated the two germline ends. The germline V gene has CDR1 MNHEY and CDR2 SVGAGI. CDR3: CASSYSGLTYEQYF. The CDR3 region has the DNA TGTGCCAGCAGTTACTCGGGTCTTACCTACGAGCAGTACTTC.

V is TRBV12-3 or TRBV12-4 and J is TRBJ1-5; D not certain. The CDR3 consists of 12 residues. V lost 5 bases and J 7 bases, leaving 9 bases between the germline ends. The CDR3 sequence is CASSPTVQPQHF. The CDR3 region has the DNA TGTGCCAGCAGTCCTACTGTACAGCCCCAGCATTTT.

The gene calls are TRBV12-1 and TRBJ2-3; TRBD2, as called in the table, went unchecked against the DNA. TRBV12-1 is given as a pseudogene. This CDR3 contains 16 residues. This chain's CDR3 is CASSHYLTSLTDTQYF. CDR3 bases: TGTGCCAGCAGCCATTACCTAACTAGCCTCACAGATACGCAGTATTTT.

The V gene is TRBV10-3, the J gene TRBJ2-1; 8 bases are shared with TRBD2. This CDR3 is built from 15 residues. CDR1 is ENHRY, CDR2 SYGVKD, per germline. The trim removed 6 bases at V and 5 bases at J, leaving 9 bases unmatched. This CDR3 reads CAIRPLLAENNEQFF. CDR3 sequence (DNA): TGTGCCATCAGGCCGCTACTAGCGGAAAACAATGAGCAGTTCTTC.

The V gene is TRBV6-5, the J gene TRBJ1-2; a possible D gene is TRBD1 (5 bases). Germline values: CDR1 MNHEY, CDR2 SVGAGI. The CDR3 sequence is 16 residues long. V was cut by 2 bases and J by 2 bases, with 15 bases left in between. CDR3 coding DNA: TGTGCCAGCAGTTACGGCTCGGGACGGCAGAACTATGGCTACACCTTC. Translation gives CASSYGSGRQNYGYTF.

This chain connects TRBV7-9 to TRBJ2-7, with 8 bases identical to TRBD2. This CDR3 is built from 17 residues. CDR1 and CDR2 from the germline V gene are SEHNR and FQNEAQ (reference sequence). The V and J ends lost 2 bases and 3 bases, in that order; junction bases with no gene match: 12. The CDR3 DNA reads TGTGCCAGCAGCTTACCATCCCCGATGGCGGGGGGCTACGAGCAGTACTTC. Protein product: CASSLPSPMAGGYEQYF.

V gene TRBV27 combines with J gene TRBJ1-2; 8 bases map to TRBD1. Trimming cost V 4 bases and J 7 bases; bases outside gene matches: 8. The germline CDR1 and CDR2 sequences are MNHEY and SMNVEV (reference sequence). This CDR3 has 14 residues. The CDR3 sequence is CASSSDRGISGYTF. CDR3 bases: TGTGCCAGCAGTTCCGACAGGGGTATCTCTGGCTACACCTTC.

Remarks on this clone: Different DNA sequences within this sample yield the same CDR3. The genes are TRBV29-1 and TRBJ2-7; D unresolved. Trimming shortened V by 0 bases and J by 2 bases, and 5 bases separated the two germline ends. CDR1 is SQVTM and CDR2 is ANQGSEA in the germline V gene. This CDR3 has 12 amino acids. The CDR3 bases are TGCAGCGTTGAAGACGGTACCTACGAGCAGTACTTC. Protein: CSVEDGTYEQYF.

The chain employs TRBV11-3 and TRBJ2-1, with 7 positions matching TRBD1. The CDR3 contains 14 residues. V shed 5 bases, J shed 5 bases, and the junction held 6 bases outside the gene matches. The V gene's germline CDR1 is SGHNT and CDR2 YENEEA. CDR3 bases: TGTGCCAGCAGCAGGACAGGTTTCGACAATGAGCAGTTCTTC. Amino acid sequence: CASSRTGFDNEQFF.

The V call is TRBV3-1 (or the pseudogene TRBV3-2), the J call TRBJ2-5; D perhaps matches TRBD1 (6 bases). The CDR3 runs to 14 residues. V lost 4 bases to trimming and J lost 1 base, with 10 bases between them. Germline assignment: CDR1 LGHDT and CDR2 YNNKEL (reference sequence). The CDR3 DNA follows: TGTGCCAGCAGCCTGAGGACAGCCCAAGAGACCCAGTACTTC. This encodes CASSLRTAQETQYF.

This chain connects TRBV9 to TRBJ2-3; D is unresolved. Germline CDR1 and CDR2: SGDLS and YYNGEE. Trimming took 0 bases from V and 1 from J, leaving 6 bases between them. This CDR3 contains 14 residues. The CDR3 loop reads CASSVEAGTDTQYF. The CDR3 DNA reads TGTGCCAGCAGCGTAGAGGCGGGCACAGATACGCAGTATTTT.

This clone was detected only a few times. This chain links TRBV7-9 with TRBJ1-2; 9 nucleotides align to TRBD1. This CDR3 is built from 17 residues. Per the germline V gene, CDR1 is SEHNR and CDR2 is FQNEAQ (reference sequence). V gave up 5 bases and J gave up 8 bases; unmatched junction bases: 18. This chain's CDR3 is CASSPGGLQGAIMGYTF. For the CDR3, the DNA is TGTGCCAGCAGCCCGGGGGGATTACAGGGGGCGATTATGGGCTACACCTTC.

V and J are TRBV25-1 and TRBJ2-1; D uncertain. CDR3 size: 13 residues. V was pared by 5 bases and J by 9 bases, with 14 bases between. The germline V gene has CDR1 MGHDK and CDR2 SYGVNS. The CDR3: CASSTLRNGEQFF. In DNA form, the CDR3 reads TGTGCCAGCAGTACCCTCCGTAACGGTGAGCAGTTCTTC.

This CDR3 is CASSAGGQPGWEQYF. The CDR3 nucleotides are TGTGCCAGTAGCGCCGGGGGACAGCCCGGATGGGAGCAGTACTTC. The chain recombines TRBV19 with TRBJ2-7, with D possibly being TRBD1 (7 bases). Germline CDR1 reads LNHDA; CDR2 reads SQIVND (reference sequence). CDR3 length equals 15 residues. The V gene lost 6 bases and the J gene lost 7 bases, with 22 bases spanning the gap.

This clone was detected only a few times. This sequence joins TRBV29-1 and TRBJ1-1, with D unresolved. The germline V gene encodes CDR1 SQVTM and CDR2 ANQGSEA. V gave up 7 bases and J gave up 0 bases, with 12 bases separating them. The CDR3 has 13 residues. The CDR3 loop is CSGRNGLNTEAFF. CDR3 DNA sequence: TGCAGCGGAAGAAACGGGCTGAACACTGAAGCTTTCTTT.

The chain recombines TRBV12-3 or TRBV12-4 with TRBJ2-3; D is possibly TRBD2 (5 bases). V was shortened by 6 bases and J by 2 bases, with 9 bases between the two germline ends. This CDR3 has 13 residues. The CDR3 region has the DNA TGTGCCAGCAGGCAGGACTCCACAGATACGCAGTATTTT. It is translated as CASRQDSTDTQYF.

The gene calls are TRBV6-6 and TRBJ1-3; 11 bases are shared with TRBD1. With V trimmed by 2 bases and J by 4 bases, 4 bases remained unmatched. This CDR3 region has 16 residues. In germline, CDR1 is MNHNY, CDR2 SVGAGI (reference sequence). DNA for the CDR3: TGTGCCAGCAGTTACGGACAGGGGGCGTGGGGAAACACCATATATTTT. Its translation: CASSYGQGAWGNTIYF.

A word on this clone: The identical CDR3 is also encoded by other nucleotide sequences in the sample. The rearrangement joins TRBV5-1 to TRBJ1-1; 8 bases fit TRBD1. V lost 0 bases and J lost 3; bases outside the gene matches: 7. The CDR3 contains 16 residues. CDR1 is SGHRS and CDR2 is YFSETQ in the germline V gene. Written as DNA, the CDR3 is TGCGCCAGCAGCTTGGGCCTCAAGACAGGGGACACTGAAGCTTTCTTT. It encodes CASSLGLKTGDTEAFF.

The CDR3: CASSEGTSGRQETQYF. In DNA form, the CDR3 reads TGTGCCAGCAGTGAAGGGACTAGCGGGAGGCAAGAGACCCAGTACTTC. V usage is TRBV6-1 and J usage is TRBJ2-5, with 14 bases aligning to TRBD2. V dropped 1 base and J dropped 2; count of bases not matched to a gene: 0. This CDR3 has 16 amino acids. Germline CDR1 reads MNHNS; CDR2 reads SASEGT.

The gene calls are TRBV13 and TRBJ2-1, with TRBD2 matching 8 bases. The CDR3 length is 15 residues. J gave up 6 bases and V 5 bases, and 9 bases lay outside the gene matches. Germline V lookup: CDR1 PRHDT, CDR2 FYEKMQ (reference sequence). CDR3 nucleotide sequence: TGTGCCAGCAGCCGATCCTCGGGGGGGGTCAATGAGCAGTTCTTC. Protein sequence: CASSRSSGGVNEQFF.

The chain is built from TRBV2 and TRBJ1-1; D is uncertain. The CDR3 is 11 residues long. The germline CDR1 and CDR2 sequences are SNHLY and FYNNEI. V was clipped by 8 bases and J by 4 bases, with 8 bases between them. The CDR3, as DNA: TGTGCCAGCGAAGGGCTCACTGAAGCTTTCTTT. The encoded protein is CASEGLTEAFF. Full variable domain (outside the CDR3, taken from reference TRBV2 and TRBJ1-1): EPEVTQTPSHQVTQMGQEVILRCVPISNHLYFYWYRQILGQKVEFLVSFYNNEISEKSEIFDDQFSVERPDGSNFTLKIRSTKLEDSAMYFCASEGLTEAFFGQGTRLTVV.

The V and J genes are TRBV5-1 and TRBJ1-2; 7 nucleotides line up with TRBD1. Germline V CDR1 and CDR2: SGHRS, YFSETQ. Trimming took 4 bases from V and 2 from J; bases not matched to a gene: 5. There are 14 residues in the CDR3. The CDR3 DNA follows: TGCGCCAGCAGCCCTGGGACAGCCAACTATGGCTACACCTTC. Protein: CASSPGTANYGYTF.